These T cell receptor beta chains were read from a single sample in a study of blood T cell repertoires in COVID-19. Using immunoSEQ multiplex PCR, the repertoire was profiled, and TCRdb retains in-frame clones only, with some absent. The profile covers about 180,000 clones, with around nine tenths appearing a single time and around an eighth taken by the ten largest. Specimen: peripheral blood. Source of these receptors: a woman in her 70s with COVID-19, enrolled during active disease. CDR3s include the opening cysteine and the closing phenylalanine or tryptophan. The D gene is left open where the match is weak. Only part of the rows carry a size: once, few, many, or a class if the clone is expanded.

clone_size	j_call	d_call	v_call	cdr3_aa	cdr3_nt
.	TRBJ1-3	.	TRBV6-5	CASRDKTDSGNTIYF	TGTGCCAGCAGGGACAAGACTGACTCTGGAAACACCATATATTTT
once	TRBJ1-2	.	TRBV20-1	CSARDRGGYTF	TGCAGTGCCAGGGATAGGGGTGGCTACACCTTC
.	TRBJ1-5	TRBD1	TRBV28	CASSLKFRAGQAGQPQHF	TGTGCCAGCAGCCTGAAATTTCGGGCTGGACAGGCGGGTCAGCCCCAGCATTTT
.	TRBJ2-5	.	TRBV11-1	CASSLTGETQYF	TGTGCCAGCAGCTTAACAGGAGAGACCCAGTACTTC
.	TRBJ1-2	.	TRBV3-1/TRBV3-2	CASSQGPGNYGYTF	TGTGCCAGCAGCCAAGGTCCAGGCAACTATGGCTACACCTTC
few	TRBJ2-7	TRBD1	TRBV27	CASSHYGQVDYEQYF	TGTGCCAGCAGCCATTATGGACAGGTCGACTACGAGCAGTACTTC
.	TRBJ2-1	.	TRBV30	CAWRRSTYNEQFF	TGTGCCTGGAGGAGGAGTACCTACAATGAGCAGTTCTTC
.	TRBJ2-6	TRBD1	TRBV7-2	CASSLLQGASGANVLTF	TGTGCCAGCAGCTTATTGCAGGGGGCGTCTGGGGCCAACGTCCTGACTTTC
few	TRBJ2-5	TRBD1	TRBV7-8	CASSPTGVGETQYF	TGTGCCAGCAGCCCGACAGGGGTTGGGGAGACCCAGTACTTC
.	TRBJ2-5	.	TRBV10-3	CAISAMQGKETQYF	TGTGCCATCAGTGCTATGCAGGGGAAAGAGACCCAGTACTTC
.	TRBJ2-7	TRBD1	TRBV7-2	CASSLGWDRGSYEQYF	TGTGCCAGCAGCTTAGGATGGGACAGGGGTTCCTACGAGCAGTACTTC
.	TRBJ1-2	TRBD1	TRBV6-2/TRBV6-3	CASSSPQGTDYGYTF	TGTGCCAGCAGTTCCCCACAGGGGACGGACTATGGCTACACCTTC
.	TRBJ2-2	TRBD2	TRBV11-3	CASSLGDSGRANTGELFF	TGTGCCAGCAGCTTAGGCGATAGCGGGAGGGCGAACACCGGGGAGCTGTTTTTT
.	TRBJ1-3	.	TRBV5-1	CASSLGQGVTGNTIYF	TGCGCCAGCAGCTTGGGCCAAGGGGTTACGGGAAACACCATATATTTT
once	TRBJ2-3	TRBD2	TRBV29-1	CSVGGESGRAGDTQYF	TGCAGCGTTGGAGGGGAAAGCGGGAGGGCCGGAGATACGCAGTATTTT
.	TRBJ1-3	.	TRBV7-6	CASSLKSRGKGNTIYF	TGTGCCAGCAGCCTAAAATCCAGGGGAAAGGGAAACACCATATATTTT
.	TRBJ2-3	TRBD2	TRBV28	CASSVLAVQGDTQYF	TGTGCCAGCAGTGTCCTAGCGGTCCAAGGAGATACGCAGTATTTT
.	TRBJ2-2	.	TRBV19	CASSIQGSNTGELFF	TGTGCCAGTAGTATTCAGGGATCGAACACCGGGGAGCTGTTTTTT
.	TRBJ2-7	TRBD1	TRBV18	CASSHEDRVDYEQYF	TGTGCCAGCTCCCACGAGGACAGGGTTGATTACGAGCAGTACTTC
.	TRBJ1-5	TRBD1	TRBV28	CASSSNGQGPNQPQHF	TGTGCCAGCAGTTCTAATGGACAGGGGCCTAATCAGCCCCAGCATTTT
.	TRBJ1-1	.	TRBV6-6	CASREGGTEAFF	TGTGCCAGCAGGGAAGGGGGAACTGAAGCTTTCTTT